This T cell receptor beta chain was profiled in a study of spatial heterogeneity in lung cancer. Looking at the study overall: Sequencing covered available follow-up PBMC samples collected a median of roughly 22 months after resection.

The sample holds a few counts of this clonotype. From the 5' RACE reads, TCRdb called clonotypes with MiXCR, one entry per CDR3 protein. This sample carries some 120,000 distinct CDR3 sequences, more than 9% of them seen once, and the ten largest clones take 16%. Per the germline V gene, CDR1 is SGHVS and CDR2 is FNYEAQ. The CDR3 is 15 amino acids. J was trimmed by 0 bases and V by 2 bases; bases with no gene match: 0. As for time point: blood at routine non-recurrence follow-up after resection. Material for sequencing was whole RNA from tumor, nontumor lung or frozen PBMC, left unsorted. The input for sequencing was PBMCs, taken at follow-up. The clonotype comes from a male donor with early-stage non-small cell lung cancer. The rearrangement links TRBV7-6 to TRBJ2-3; TRBD2 matches at 9 bases. The CDR3 nucleotides are TGTGCCAGCAGCTTACTAGCGGGAAGCACAGATACGCAGTATTTT. This translates into CASSLLAGSTDTQYF.